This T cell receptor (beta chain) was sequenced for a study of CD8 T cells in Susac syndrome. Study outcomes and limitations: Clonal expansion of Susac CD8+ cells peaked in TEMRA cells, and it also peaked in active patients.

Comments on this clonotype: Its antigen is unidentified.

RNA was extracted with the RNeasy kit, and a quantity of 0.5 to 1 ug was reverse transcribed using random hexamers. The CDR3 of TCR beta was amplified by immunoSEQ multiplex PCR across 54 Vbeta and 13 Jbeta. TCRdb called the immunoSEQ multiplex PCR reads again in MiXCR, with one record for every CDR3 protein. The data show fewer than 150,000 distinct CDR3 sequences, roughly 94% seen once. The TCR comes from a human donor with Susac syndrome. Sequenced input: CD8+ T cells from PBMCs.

CDR3 sequence: CAITTSNTHEQYF. In DNA form, the CDR3 reads TGTGCCATAACGACTAGCAACACCCACGAGCAGTACTTC. The rearrangement uses TRBV10-3 and TRBJ2-7, with 7 bases lining up with TRBD2. Germline CDR1 is ENHRY and CDR2 is SYGVKD. The CDR3 covers 13 residues. J gave up 5 bases and V 9 bases, and 10 bases lay outside the gene matches.